This TCR beta chain was documented in a study of blood T cell dynamics during melanoma immunotherapy. Findings and caveats of the study: Among sorted CD8+ subsets, immune-effector cells had the highest clonality and cell-free DNA similarity.

Concerning this clone: Its antigen is currently unknown.

This sample's time point: pre-treatment baseline. Response was assessed by RECIST 1.1 at 12 weeks, except a couple of rapid progressors. The assay received all extracted DNA from sorted CD8+ subsets. The repertoire was sequenced with immunoSEQ multiplex PCR; TCRdb's copy has only in-frame clones and lacks some. The sample has fewer than 15,000 clones; roughly 94% are singletons. This CDR3 has 12 residues. Germline CDR1 SGHRS, CDR2 YFSETQ. V was shortened by 0 bases and J by 9 bases, with 7 bases between the two germline ends. The sequence was obtained from a human donor with melanoma. This chain connects TRBV5-1 to TRBJ2-1; D call uncertain. Sequenced here: effector memory CD8+ T cells from blood, sampled from a patient treated with checkpoint blockade. CDR3: CASSLEEREQFF. The CDR3 nucleotides are TGCGCCAGCAGCTTGGAAGAACGTGAGCAGTTCTTC.